Listed here are 14 T cell receptor beta chains from one sample, sequenced in a study of identical twins. One entry per CDR3 protein results from TCRdb running MiXCR on the 5' RACE reads. The repertoire holds more than 250,000 distinct CDR3 sequences, with around 8.8% as singletons. The same data also contributed to another study, on yellow fever vaccine responses in identical twins.

Source material: memory (CD45RO+) T cells sorted from blood. The receptors were gathered from a woman aged 18-29 years in good health.

There are many counts of this clonotype. V is TRBV7-9 and J is TRBJ2-1; D call uncertain. The CDR3 sequence is 16 residues long. V was clipped by 1 base and J by 5 bases, with 15 bases between them. Germline V CDR1 and CDR2: SEHNR, FQNEAQ (reference sequence). CDR3 protein: CASSLDHILTNNEQFF. DNA of the CDR3: TGTGCCAGCAGCTTAGATCATATCCTAACAAACAATGAGCAGTTCTTC. Full variable domain (outside the CDR3, taken from reference TRBV7-9 and TRBJ2-1): DTGVSQNPRHKITKRGQNVTFRCDPISEHNRLYWYRQTLGQGPEFLTYFQNEAQLEKSRLLSDRFSAERPKGSFSTLEIQRTEQGDSAMYLCASSLDHILTNNEQFFGPGTRLTVL.

The rearrangement uses TRBV20-1 and TRBJ2-3, with 7 bases that match TRBD2. V gave up 3 bases and J gave up 0 bases; unmatched junction bases: 9. The CDR3 is made up of 16 amino acids. Germline CDR1 is DFQATT and CDR2 is SNEGSKA (reference sequence). For the CDR3, the DNA is TGCAGTGCTAGCGCGGGGGTCCCATCTAGCACAGATACGCAGTATTTT. The encoded protein is CSASAGVPSSTDTQYF.

This clonotype was detected a few times. In DNA, the CDR3 is TGTGCCAGCAGCCAGCCCTATAGCGGGAAAAAAGAGACCCAGTACTTC. It yields the protein CASSQPYSGKKETQYF. V gene TRBV3-1 combines with J gene TRBJ2-5; 8 bases align to TRBD2. Germline values: CDR1 LGHDT, CDR2 YNNKEL (reference sequence). The CDR3 length is 16 residues. V shed 3 bases and J 3 bases; nucleotides not matched to a gene: 9.

This clonotype was seen more than once but under ten times. The chain employs TRBV2 and TRBJ2-6, with TRBD2 as a possible D gene (6 bases). Germline V lookup: CDR1 SNHLY, CDR2 FYNNEI. CDR3 length: 20 amino acids. The ends were cut back, 5 bases at V and 0 bases at J, with 23 bases in the middle. CDR3 region: CASSPNMYPGLSSGANVLTF. In nucleotides, the CDR3 is TGTGCCAGCAGTCCTAATATGTATCCGGGACTGTCCTCTGGGGCCAACGTCCTGACTTTC.

The rearrangement links TRBV2 to TRBJ2-1; tentatively, D is TRBD2 (6 bases). The CDR3 sequence is 14 residues long. Between the trimmed V and J ends, which lost 6 bases and 2 bases, there was a span of 11 bases. Germline V CDR1 and CDR2: SNHLY, FYNNEI. This CDR3 reads CASRASETYNEQFF. CDR3 sequence (DNA): TGTGCCAGCAGGGCTAGCGAGACCTACAATGAGCAGTTCTTC.

In this sample, this clonotype turned up many times. The chain has TRBV6-1 and TRBJ1-5; 9 positions agree with TRBD1. V trimming: 4 bases; J trimming: 3 bases; junction bases outside the gene matches: 4. CDR3 length: 15 residues. Germline lookup yields CDR1 MNHNS and CDR2 SASEGT. This chain's CDR3 is CASSGDRGNNQPQHF. CDR3 DNA sequence: TGTGCCAGCAGTGGAGACAGGGGGAACAATCAGCCCCAGCATTTT.

The table lists this clonotype with many counts. The rearrangement links TRBV20-1 to TRBJ2-2; perhaps TRBD1 as D (6 bases). Germline V lookup: CDR1 DFQATT, CDR2 SNEGSKA (reference sequence). This CDR3 has 14 amino acids. V shed 1 base and J shed 4 bases, with 10 bases lying between them. The CDR3 is CSARGGPITGELFF. CDR3 sequence (DNA): TGCAGTGCTAGAGGGGGGCCTATCACCGGGGAGCTGTTTTTT.

Concerning this clonotype itself: A read error may account for a junction end that differs from germline. The CDR3 DNA is TGTGTCAGCAGTCGATCTCGGGATTCCACGGATACGCAGTATTTT. This translates into CVSSRSRDSTDTQYF. This chain uses TRBV6-1 with TRBJ2-3, with D possibly matching TRBD2 (5 bases). This CDR3 is 15 amino acids long. Germline CDR1 and CDR2: MNHNS and SASEGT.

V usage is TRBV5-6 and J usage is TRBJ1-3; D remains unclear. V was shortened by 0 bases and J by 0 bases, with 10 bases between the two germline ends. The CDR3 extends over 16 amino acids. Germline-derived CDR1 and CDR2 are SGHDT and YYEEEE. DNA for the CDR3: TGTGCCAGCAGCTTGGTAAAGGGAGTCTCTGGAAACACCATATATTTT. Protein product: CASSLVKGVSGNTIYF.

This clonotype came up many times. V and J are TRBV6-2 or TRBV6-3 and TRBJ1-5; D perhaps matches TRBD1 (5 bases). Germline CDR1 reads MNHEY; CDR2 reads SVGEGT. This CDR3 is built from 17 residues. V was shortened by 0 bases and J by 6 bases, with 18 bases between the two germline ends. CDR3 nucleotides: TGTGCCAGCAGTTACTCGAGGCGGCAGGGAGGCCCTCAGCCCCAGCATTTT. It encodes CASSYSRRQGGPQPQHF.

The gene calls are TRBV5-1 and TRBJ2-5; 9 bases are shared with TRBD2. Trimming at V came to 2 bases and at J to 1 base, leaving 6 bases not matched to a gene. Germline loops: CDR1 SGHRS, CDR2 YFSETQ. The CDR3 covers 16 residues. The CDR3 here is CASSFKTTSGQETQYF. The CDR3 region has the DNA TGCGCCAGCAGCTTCAAAACGACTAGCGGCCAAGAGACCCAGTACTTC.

Points on this clonotype: A read error may produce the germline difference seen at one junction end. The CDR3: CASGSRGYRGTRELFF. The CDR3 nucleotides are TGTGCTAGTGGTTCTAGGGGGTACCGGGGCACCAGGGAGCTGTTTTTT. This chain uses TRBV12-5 with TRBJ2-2; tentative D call: TRBD1 (6 bases). This CDR3 region has 16 residues. Looked up from germline, CDR1 is LGHNT and CDR2 is FRNRAP.

A few counts support this clonotype. V gene TRBV7-9 combines with J gene TRBJ1-2, with D perhaps matching TRBD1 (5 bases). CDR3 length equals 15 residues. In germline, CDR1 is SEHNR, CDR2 FQNEAQ (reference sequence). The V and J ends lost 3 bases and 2 bases respectively, with 13 bases between them. The CDR3 here is CASSFPGTVNYGYTF. The CDR3 DNA sequence: TGTGCCAGCAGCTTTCCTGGGACGGTCAACTATGGCTACACCTTC.

V gene TRBV2 combines with J gene TRBJ2-7; D possibly uses TRBD1 or TRBD2 (6 bases each). The CDR3 is 13 amino acids. The ends were cut back, 6 bases at V and 3 bases at J, with 12 bases in the middle. Germline V gene sequence: CDR1 SNHLY, CDR2 FYNNEI. CDR3 residues: CASSWGAFYEQYV. In DNA, the CDR3 is TGTGCCAGCAGCTGGGGGGCGTTCTACGAGCAGTACGTC.